This is a list of T cell receptor beta chains from one sample in a study of CD8+CD57+ T cells in acquired aplastic anemia. MiXCR, run by TCRdb on the reads, gives a single entry per CDR3 protein. In the table there are some 120,000 distinct CDR3 sequences, around 46% of which are singletons. The sequenced sample consisted of sorted CD4+, CD8+, or CD8+CD57+ T cells (not recorded which) from PBMCs. The receptors were gathered from a human donor in good health, serving as a control. CDR3s include the opening cysteine and the closing phenylalanine or tryptophan. The order of the fields is V gene, D gene, clone size, J gene, CDR3 DNA, CDR3 protein. The D gene is left open where the match is weak. Size is omitted from some rows. Given values are once, few, many or a class for expanded clones.

v_call: TRBV7-3; d_call: TRBD2; clone_size: few; j_call: TRBJ2-3; cdr3_nt: TGTGCCAGCAGCTTCCGGGCTAGCGGGGGGACCACAGATACGCAGTATTTT; cdr3_aa: CASSFRASGGTTDTQYF
v_call: TRBV10-3; d_call: NA; clone_size: NA; j_call: TRBJ2-3; cdr3_nt: TGTGCCATCAATGGAGGGACAGATACGCAGTATTTT; cdr3_aa: CAINGGTDTQYF
v_call: TRBV11-3; d_call: NA; clone_size: NA; j_call: TRBJ2-7; cdr3_nt: TGTGCCAGCAGCTTCCGGGGCAGAGCCTCCTACGAGCAGTACTTC; cdr3_aa: CASSFRGRASYEQYF
v_call: TRBV14; d_call: NA; clone_size: NA; j_call: TRBJ2-7; cdr3_nt: TGTGCCAGCAGCCCAGACCGCGACAGGCGCGAGCAGTACTTC; cdr3_aa: CASSPDRDRREQYF
v_call: TRBV5-8; d_call: NA; clone_size: many; j_call: TRBJ1-2; cdr3_nt: TGTGCCAGCAGCTCCCGGACGGGCAACTATGGCTACACCTTC; cdr3_aa: CASSSRTGNYGYTF
v_call: TRBV7-8; d_call: NA; clone_size: many; j_call: TRBJ2-5; cdr3_nt: TGTGCCAGCAGCCCCCGACTAGGTTTCCAAGAGACCCAGTACTTC; cdr3_aa: CASSPRLGFQETQYF
v_call: TRBV5-4; d_call: TRBD2; clone_size: many; j_call: TRBJ2-3; cdr3_nt: TGTGCCAGCAGCTTGGTTGGAGTTGCGGGGGGAAAAGATACGCAGTATTTT; cdr3_aa: CASSLVGVAGGKDTQYF
v_call: TRBV2; d_call: NA; clone_size: NA; j_call: TRBJ2-7; cdr3_nt: TGTGCCAGCAAGCCGGGGGGCAACCTTTACGAGCAGTACTTC; cdr3_aa: CASKPGGNLYEQYF
v_call: TRBV6-1; d_call: NA; clone_size: many; j_call: TRBJ2-7; cdr3_nt: TGTGCCAGCAGTGAAGGGTTGGAAGGATCCTACGAGCAGTACTTC; cdr3_aa: CASSEGLEGSYEQYF
v_call: TRBV12-3/TRBV12-4; d_call: NA; clone_size: few; j_call: TRBJ2-1; cdr3_nt: TGTGCCAGCAGTTTAACAGGGTCGTTACCTTCCTACAATGAGCAGTTCTTC; cdr3_aa: CASSLTGSLPSYNEQFF
v_call: TRBV15; d_call: TRBD1; clone_size: few; j_call: TRBJ2-7; cdr3_nt: TGTGCCACCAGCAACGGACAGGGGATATCCTACGAGCAGTACTTC; cdr3_aa: CATSNGQGISYEQYF
v_call: TRBV29-1; d_call: TRBD1; clone_size: NA; j_call: TRBJ2-5; cdr3_nt: TGCAGCGTTTGGGACAGGGCCCAAGAGACCCAGTACTTC; cdr3_aa: CSVWDRAQETQYF
v_call: TRBV11-2; d_call: NA; clone_size: NA; j_call: TRBJ2-7; cdr3_nt: TGTGCCAGCAGCTTGAGGGCCAGTCTTGTTTACGAGCAGTACTTC; cdr3_aa: CASSLRASLVYEQYF
v_call: TRBV7-2; d_call: TRBD2; clone_size: NA; j_call: TRBJ2-5; cdr3_nt: TGTGCCAGCAGCTCAACACTAGCGGGGGCCAGAGAGACCCAGTACTTC; cdr3_aa: CASSSTLAGARETQYF
v_call: TRBV7-2; d_call: NA; clone_size: NA; j_call: TRBJ1-5; cdr3_nt: TGTGCCAGCAGCTTAGTGGCAGGGGATCAGCCCCAGCATTTT; cdr3_aa: CASSLVAGDQPQHF
v_call: TRBV20-1; d_call: NA; clone_size: once; j_call: TRBJ1-1; cdr3_nt: TGCAGTGCTAGAGATCCGGGAGGTAGGACTGAAGCTTTCTTT; cdr3_aa: CSARDPGGRTEAFF
v_call: TRBV9; d_call: NA; clone_size: NA; j_call: TRBJ2-5; cdr3_nt: TGTGCCAGCAGCGGGCGGTACCAAGAGACCCAGTACTTC; cdr3_aa: CASSGRYQETQYF
v_call: TRBV5-1; d_call: TRBD1; clone_size: many; j_call: TRBJ2-1; cdr3_nt: TGCGCCAGCAACTCCTACTCCGGGACAGACAATGAGCAGTTCTTC; cdr3_aa: CASNSYSGTDNEQFF
v_call: TRBV20-1; d_call: TRBD1; clone_size: NA; j_call: TRBJ1-6; cdr3_nt: TGCAGTGCTAGAACCCCGACAGGGTGGAATTCACCCCTCCACTTT; cdr3_aa: CSARTPTGWNSPLHF
v_call: TRBV6-5; d_call: TRBD2; clone_size: many; j_call: TRBJ2-5; cdr3_nt: TGTGCCAGCAGTTCCTCGACTAGCGGGGGGGCAAAGACCCAGTACTTC; cdr3_aa: CASSSSTSGGAKTQYF
v_call: TRBV11-2; d_call: TRBD1; clone_size: many; j_call: TRBJ1-2; cdr3_nt: TGTGCCAGCAGCCCCAGAGGAGGGGGACAGGGCTATGGCTACACCTTC; cdr3_aa: CASSPRGGGQGYGYTF
v_call: TRBV10-1; d_call: NA; clone_size: NA; j_call: TRBJ2-7; cdr3_nt: TGCGCCAGCAGTGAATCCGGGACCCCGGACGAGCAGTACTTC; cdr3_aa: CASSESGTPDEQYF
v_call: TRBV20-1; d_call: NA; clone_size: once; j_call: TRBJ2-3; cdr3_nt: TGCAGTGCTAGAGTGGGGCGGGGGCCTACAGATACGCAGTATTTT; cdr3_aa: CSARVGRGPTDTQYF
v_call: TRBV10-3; d_call: TRBD1; clone_size: NA; j_call: TRBJ1-1; cdr3_nt: TGTGCCATCAGTGCAGGGACAGGGATAAACACTGAAGCTTTCTTT; cdr3_aa: CAISAGTGINTEAFF
v_call: TRBV2; d_call: TRBD1; clone_size: NA; j_call: TRBJ1-1; cdr3_nt: TGTGCCAGCGAAAGGACAGGGATGAACACTGAAGCTTTCTTT; cdr3_aa: CASERTGMNTEAFF
v_call: TRBV29-1; d_call: NA; clone_size: NA; j_call: TRBJ1-1; cdr3_nt: TGCAGCGTTGACACCGGGCCCTTGGCTGAAGCTTTCTTT; cdr3_aa: CSVDTGPLAEAFF
v_call: TRBV25-1; d_call: TRBD2; clone_size: NA; j_call: TRBJ2-1; cdr3_nt: TGTGCCAGCAGTGGACTAGCGGGAGGGCCGGAAGAGCAGTTCTTC; cdr3_aa: CASSGLAGGPEEQFF
v_call: TRBV2; d_call: NA; clone_size: few; j_call: TRBJ2-3; cdr3_nt: TGTGCCAGCAAAACAACAGGCCCCGATACGCAGTATTTT; cdr3_aa: CASKTTGPDTQYF
v_call: TRBV7-9; d_call: NA; clone_size: NA; j_call: TRBJ2-5; cdr3_nt: TGTGCCAGCAGCGGCGGAGAGACCCAGTACTTC; cdr3_aa: CASSGGETQYF
v_call: TRBV27; d_call: TRBD2; clone_size: many; j_call: TRBJ2-3; cdr3_nt: TGTGCCAGCGCCACTAGCGGGGGCCTCACAGATACGCAGTATTTT; cdr3_aa: CASATSGGLTDTQYF
v_call: TRBV6-2/TRBV6-3; d_call: TRBD1; clone_size: many; j_call: TRBJ2-7; cdr3_nt: TGTGCCAGCAGACCCGCCGGGACAGGGTCCTACGAGCAGTACTTC; cdr3_aa: CASRPAGTGSYEQYF
v_call: TRBV20-1; d_call: TRBD2; clone_size: NA; j_call: TRBJ2-7; cdr3_nt: TGCAGTGCTAGAGATCACGGGGGGGCAAGGGAGCAGTACTTC; cdr3_aa: CSARDHGGAREQYF
v_call: TRBV11-2; d_call: TRBD2; clone_size: NA; j_call: TRBJ2-2; cdr3_nt: TGTGCCAGCAAGAGCGGGGGGGCGAAGGGCACCGGGGAGCTGTTTTTT; cdr3_aa: CASKSGGAKGTGELFF
v_call: TRBV19; d_call: NA; clone_size: NA; j_call: TRBJ2-7; cdr3_nt: TGTGCCAGTAGGACAGGCTACGAGCAGTACTTC; cdr3_aa: CASRTGYEQYF
v_call: TRBV7-2; d_call: NA; clone_size: NA; j_call: TRBJ1-4; cdr3_nt: TGTGCCAGCAGCCGATCAGGGCTGCTAGAAAAACTGTTTTTT; cdr3_aa: CASSRSGLLEKLFF
v_call: TRBV5-1; d_call: NA; clone_size: many; j_call: TRBJ2-5; cdr3_nt: TGCGCCAGCAGCTTCCTGGGCTTAGCGGAGACCCAGTACTTC; cdr3_aa: CASSFLGLAETQYF
v_call: TRBV18; d_call: NA; clone_size: few; j_call: TRBJ2-5; cdr3_nt: TGTGCCAGCTCACCACCGTCAGGGACAAGACAAGAGACCCAGTACTTC; cdr3_aa: CASSPPSGTRQETQYF
v_call: TRBV30; d_call: NA; clone_size: many; j_call: TRBJ1-2; cdr3_nt: TGTGCCTGGAGTCTCGGTATTAACTATGGCTACACCTTC; cdr3_aa: CAWSLGINYGYTF
v_call: TRBV2; d_call: NA; clone_size: NA; j_call: TRBJ2-7; cdr3_nt: TGTGCCAGCAGTTCGAGCGCGCCAGCCTACGAGCAGTACTTC; cdr3_aa: CASSSSAPAYEQYF
v_call: TRBV10-2; d_call: TRBD1; clone_size: NA; j_call: TRBJ2-5; cdr3_nt: TGTGCCATATCCGGGACAGGGGAAAAAGAGACCCAGTACTTC; cdr3_aa: CAISGTGEKETQYF
v_call: TRBV11-2; d_call: TRBD2; clone_size: NA; j_call: TRBJ2-3; cdr3_nt: TGTGCCAGCAGCTTTTCGCGGGCTAGCGGGGGGGCCTCGAATACGCAGTATTTT; cdr3_aa: CASSFSRASGGASNTQYF
v_call: TRBV15; d_call: NA; clone_size: few; j_call: TRBJ2-2; cdr3_nt: TGTGCCACCAGCAGAGATTGGGGCGGGGAGCTGTTTTTT; cdr3_aa: CATSRDWGGELFF
v_call: TRBV11-3; d_call: TRBD1; clone_size: many; j_call: TRBJ1-6; cdr3_nt: TGTGCCAGCAGCGGGTCCAGGGGGAATAATTCACCCCTCCACTTT; cdr3_aa: CASSGSRGNNSPLHF
v_call: TRBV24-1; d_call: TRBD1; clone_size: NA; j_call: TRBJ1-2; cdr3_nt: TGTGCCAGCAGGGGACAGCTACCAAACTATGGCTACACCTTC; cdr3_aa: CASRGQLPNYGYTF
v_call: TRBV10-2; d_call: NA; clone_size: medium-sized; j_call: TRBJ1-1; cdr3_nt: TGCGCCAGCGGGCCACAGAACACTGAAGCTTTCTTT; cdr3_aa: CASGPQNTEAFF
v_call: TRBV24-1; d_call: NA; clone_size: NA; j_call: TRBJ1-2; cdr3_nt: TGTGCCACCAGTGATCAGGACTATGGCTACACCTTC; cdr3_aa: CATSDQDYGYTF
v_call: TRBV20-1; d_call: TRBD2; clone_size: NA; j_call: TRBJ2-7; cdr3_nt: TGCAGTGCTAGCCGACTAGCGGGAGACTCCTACGAGCAGTACTTC; cdr3_aa: CSASRLAGDSYEQYF
v_call: TRBV7-6; d_call: NA; clone_size: NA; j_call: TRBJ2-5; cdr3_nt: TGTGCCAGCAGCTTAGCGAGGGGGGCGGAGACCCAGTACTTC; cdr3_aa: CASSLARGAETQYF
v_call: TRBV5-5; d_call: NA; clone_size: many; j_call: TRBJ1-2; cdr3_nt: TGTGCCAGCAGCTTGGCGGGGAGCTCGTCCTATGGCTACACCTTC; cdr3_aa: CASSLAGSSSYGYTF
v_call: TRBV11-2; d_call: NA; clone_size: many; j_call: TRBJ2-1; cdr3_nt: TGTGCCAGCAGCTTACTGGCGGGACAAAATTCCTACAATGAGCAGTTCTTC; cdr3_aa: CASSLLAGQNSYNEQFF
v_call: TRBV7-9; d_call: TRBD1; clone_size: NA; j_call: TRBJ1-2; cdr3_nt: TGTGCCAGCAGCTGGGACAGGGAAGGATATGGCTACACCTTC; cdr3_aa: CASSWDREGYGYTF
v_call: TRBV5-1; d_call: NA; clone_size: NA; j_call: TRBJ2-7; cdr3_nt: TGCGCCAGCAGCGTCCGGGACGGAAGCTACGAGCAGTACTTC; cdr3_aa: CASSVRDGSYEQYF
v_call: TRBV2; d_call: NA; clone_size: NA; j_call: TRBJ2-7; cdr3_nt: TGTGCCAGCACCCCACCCAAGACATTTTCCTACGAGCAGTACTTC; cdr3_aa: CASTPPKTFSYEQYF
v_call: TRBV9; d_call: TRBD1; clone_size: many; j_call: TRBJ2-6; cdr3_nt: TGTGCCAGCAGCGTACAGGGGGCTCCTGGGGCCAACGTCCTGACTTTC; cdr3_aa: CASSVQGAPGANVLTF
v_call: TRBV5-1; d_call: NA; clone_size: NA; j_call: TRBJ2-1; cdr3_nt: TGCGCCAGCAGCTTGGCCAGTCTTGGGTTTTGGAATGAGCAGTTCTTC; cdr3_aa: CASSLASLGFWNEQFF
v_call: TRBV9; d_call: TRBD2; clone_size: many; j_call: TRBJ2-3; cdr3_nt: TGTGCCAGCAGCCTCAGCGGGGGAGCAGATACGCAGTATTTT; cdr3_aa: CASSLSGGADTQYF
v_call: TRBV9; d_call: NA; clone_size: few; j_call: TRBJ1-2; cdr3_nt: TGTGCCAGCAGCGTAGACGGGGCAGGGGATGGCTACACCTTC; cdr3_aa: CASSVDGAGDGYTF
v_call: TRBV6-2/TRBV6-3; d_call: NA; clone_size: many; j_call: TRBJ2-7; cdr3_nt: TGTGCCAGCAGATACGTGGAACAGGCCTACGAGCAGTACTTC; cdr3_aa: CASRYVEQAYEQYF
v_call: TRBV10-3; d_call: TRBD2; clone_size: few; j_call: TRBJ2-7; cdr3_nt: TGTGCCATCAGTGAGCCAAAAGGACTAGCGGGGAGCTACGAGCAGTACTTC; cdr3_aa: CAISEPKGLAGSYEQYF
v_call: TRBV7-9; d_call: NA; clone_size: many; j_call: TRBJ2-1; cdr3_nt: TGTGCCAGCAGCTTGGAGCGCTACAATGAGCAGTTCTTC; cdr3_aa: CASSLERYNEQFF